The rows below give T cell receptor beta chains drawn from one sample of a study of blood T cell repertoires in COVID-19. Here immunoSEQ multiplex PCR was the method, and the copy in TCRdb shows in-frame clones only, minus some. The sample lists 70,000 to 90,000 clones; over 75% were seen once. Sequencing was done on a sample of peripheral blood. All receptors come from a man in his forties or fifties with COVID-19, enrolled during active disease. Each CDR3 is given with its conserved first and last residue. The order of the fields is CDR3 protein, V gene, J gene.

cdr3_aa: CASSTSGTALEKLFF
v_call: TRBV5-1
j_call: TRBJ1-4

cdr3_aa: CASSVAGGRGYTF
v_call: TRBV9
j_call: TRBJ1-2

cdr3_aa: CASSDQGDYGYTF
v_call: TRBV6-6
j_call: TRBJ1-2

cdr3_aa: CASSREGRYEQYF
v_call: TRBV5-1
j_call: TRBJ2-7

cdr3_aa: CSASRAGIGGHDQPQHF
v_call: TRBV20-1
j_call: TRBJ1-5

cdr3_aa: CASSFPRGALNTEAFF
v_call: TRBV7-9
j_call: TRBJ1-1

cdr3_aa: CASSLERDSYNEQFF
v_call: TRBV5-4
j_call: TRBJ2-1

cdr3_aa: CASSPPLGQGEYSYEQYF
v_call: TRBV7-9
j_call: TRBJ2-7

cdr3_aa: CASSPDRVGEAFF
v_call: TRBV18
j_call: TRBJ1-1

cdr3_aa: CASSLVQVSYEQYF
v_call: TRBV7-9
j_call: TRBJ2-7

cdr3_aa: CASSLPRPPGQGWQYF
v_call: TRBV27
j_call: TRBJ2-7

cdr3_aa: CAWSTPLQGAGTEAFF
v_call: TRBV30
j_call: TRBJ1-1

cdr3_aa: CASSFRTKYAAYEQYF
v_call: TRBV28
j_call: TRBJ2-7

cdr3_aa: CASSLASGIYNEQFF
v_call: TRBV5-6
j_call: TRBJ2-1

cdr3_aa: CASSPPEGANTEAFF
v_call: TRBV27
j_call: TRBJ1-1